This TCR beta chain was sequenced for a study of T cell repertoires in cytomegalovirus infection. Study at large: HLA-C-restricted CMV epitopes, recently identified, and well-studied HLA-B-restricted ones were used by the study. In public TCR beta signatures, there were indications of both CMV infection and matching HLA type.

Whole-study results and caveats: Ex vivo, HLA-C-restricted CMV-specific TCR beta clonotypes prevailed over the rest of the response. The cumulative frequency of public TCR beta families identified carriers of CMV plus the relevant HLA.

This clonotype appeared many times. What it binds is not known. TCRdb re-analysed the reads in MiXCR, keeping a single row per CDR3 protein. The table shows hundreds of thousands of distinct CDR3 sequences, with approximately 32% occurring only once. The input for sequencing was cultured PBMCs, taken from culture after CMV antigen stimulation. This clonotype originated in a human donor in good health (CMV status not recorded). Some clones in this sample may be carry-over from other donors' samples.

CDR3 in DNA: TGTGCCAGCTCCCCTGACAACAATCAGCCCCAGCATTTT. Translated: CASSPDNNQPQHF. The chain uses TRBV18 and TRBJ1-5, with no clear D. Germline V gene sequence: CDR1 KGHSH, CDR2 LQKENI. Trimming pared 6 bases from V and 3 bases from J, leaving 9 bases between. This CDR3 is 13 amino acids long.